This T cell receptor (beta chain) was found in a study of blood T cell repertoires in COVID-19. The V end was cut by 2 bases, the J end by 11 bases, with 18 bases between. Per the germline V gene, CDR1 is KGHSH and CDR2 is LQKENI. The length of the CDR3 is 14 residues. This clone was found a few times. Using immunoSEQ multiplex PCR, the repertoire was profiled, and TCRdb retains in-frame clones only, with some absent. The sample has 250,000 to 300,000 clones, around four fifths seen once. Sequencing input: peripheral blood. The receptor comes from a man in his 60s with acute or convalescent COVID-19. The genes are TRBV18 and TRBJ1-1; D not resolved. The CDR3 is CASSPKTEVSNAFF. For the CDR3, the DNA is TGTGCCAGCTCACCAAAAACCGAGGTCAGTAACGCTTTCTTT.